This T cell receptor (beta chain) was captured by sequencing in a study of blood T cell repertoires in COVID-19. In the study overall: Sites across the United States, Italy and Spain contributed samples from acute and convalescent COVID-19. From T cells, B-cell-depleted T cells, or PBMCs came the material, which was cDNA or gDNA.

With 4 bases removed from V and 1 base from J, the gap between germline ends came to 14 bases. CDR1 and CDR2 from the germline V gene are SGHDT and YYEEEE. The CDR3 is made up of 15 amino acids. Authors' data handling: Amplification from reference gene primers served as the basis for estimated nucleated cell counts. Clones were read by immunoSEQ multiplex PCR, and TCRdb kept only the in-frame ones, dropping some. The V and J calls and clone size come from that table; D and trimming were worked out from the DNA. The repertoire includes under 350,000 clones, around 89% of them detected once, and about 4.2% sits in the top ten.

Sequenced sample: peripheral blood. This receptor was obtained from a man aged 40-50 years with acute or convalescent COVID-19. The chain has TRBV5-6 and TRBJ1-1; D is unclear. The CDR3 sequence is CASSPGPGWNTEAFF. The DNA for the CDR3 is TGTGCCAGCAGCCCTGGGCCAGGCTGGAACACTGAAGCTTTCTTT.